The 18 T cell receptor beta chains in this list originate from one sample, sequenced in a study of T cell responses to AZD1222 COVID-19 vaccine. Generated by immunoSEQ multiplex PCR, the TCRdb table keeps only in-frame clones and is missing some. The sample lists 150,000 to 200,000 clones, around 92% occurring once. Sequencing was performed on peripheral blood, taken on day 0 of AZD1222 vaccination. Receptor source: an adult in good health.

This rearrangement joins TRBV27 to TRBJ1-6; TRBD1 matches at 9 bases. J gave up 4 bases and V 2 bases, and 6 bases lay outside the gene matches. The CDR3 has 17 residues. The germline gives CDR1 MNHEY, CDR2 SMNVEV (reference sequence). CDR3: CASSLRGQGKYNSPLHF. CDR3 sequence (DNA): TGTGCCAGCAGTTTACGAGGACAGGGGAAATATAATTCACCCCTCCACTTT.

V usage is TRBV28 and J usage is TRBJ1-5; a possible D gene is TRBD1 (5 bases). Germline CDR1 is MDHEN and CDR2 is SYDVKM. The CDR3 consists of 16 residues. V gave up 5 bases and J gave up 1 base, with 15 bases separating them. The CDR3 coding sequence is TGTGCCAGCAGTCCCCCCGGGGGGTGGAGCAATCAGCCCCAGCATTTT. It translates to CASSPPGGWSNQPQHF.

The V and J genes are TRBV12-5 and TRBJ1-1; D is unclear. V was cut by 0 bases and J by 1 base, with 6 bases left in between. Per the germline V gene, CDR1 is LGHNT and CDR2 is FRNRAP. CDR3 length: 14 residues. The CDR3: CASGLVGRNTEAFF. In DNA, the CDR3 is TGTGCTAGTGGTTTGGTGGGCAGGAACACTGAAGCTTTCTTT.

This chain uses TRBV5-1 with TRBJ1-1; unclear D gene. CDR1 SGHRS and CDR2 YFSETQ come from the germline V gene. The CDR3 runs to 13 residues. Trimming removed 3 bases from V and 8 bases from J, with 14 bases in between. DNA for the CDR3: TGCGCCAGCAGCTCCCGATCGGACCTCGAAGCTTTCTTT. Its translation: CASSSRSDLEAFF.

The chain joins TRBV12-5 to TRBJ1-2; TRBD1 matches at 7 bases. Germline values: CDR1 LGHNT, CDR2 FRNRAP. The CDR3 totals 16 residues. V was pared by 5 bases and J by 5 bases, with 14 bases of the junction left unmatched. CDR3 coding DNA: TGTGCTAGTGGTATCCTCCCGGGACAGAAAGTTTATGGCTACACCTTC. As protein: CASGILPGQKVYGYTF.

The V and J genes are TRBV18 and TRBJ2-5; TRBD2 aligns across 9 bases. The CDR3 extends over 16 amino acids. Trimming at V came to 3 bases and at J to 5 bases, leaving 10 bases not matched to a gene. CDR1 and CDR2 (germline): KGHSH, LQKENI. The CDR3 bases are TGTGCCAGCTCACCGACGGATCGCGGGGGGGCGGAGACCCAGTACTTC. It yields the protein CASSPTDRGGAETQYF.

V gene TRBV27 combines with J gene TRBJ1-1; D is undetermined. Germline-derived CDR1 and CDR2 are MNHEY and SMNVEV (reference sequence). The germline V and J ends were trimmed by 5 bases and 1 base, with 11 bases remaining between them. This CDR3 comprises 14 residues. CDR3 nucleotides: TGTGCCAGCAGTCCCACCTCTGGGAACACTGAAGCTTTCTTT. It yields the protein CASSPTSGNTEAFF.

J is TRBJ2-7 and V is TRBV28; the match to TRBD1 covers 7 bases. V trimming: 7 bases; J trimming: 9 bases; junction bases outside the gene matches: 9. CDR1 and CDR2 (germline): MDHEN, SYDVKM. The CDR3 runs 12 residues. The CDR3 loop reads CASTDPSGGQYF. CDR3 coding DNA: TGTGCCAGCACCGATCCCTCAGGGGGGCAGTACTTC.

V is TRBV5-4 and J is TRBJ2-3, with 10 bases that match TRBD2. The junction had 6 bases not matched to a gene; V was cut back by 4 bases and J by 1 base. Germline CDR1 SGHNT, CDR2 YYREEE (reference sequence). The CDR3 consists of 16 residues. The CDR3 region is CASSPVSGRGTDTQYF. In DNA form, the CDR3 reads TGTGCCAGCAGCCCTGTAAGCGGGAGGGGCACAGATACGCAGTATTTT.

The rearrangement joins TRBV27 to TRBJ2-3, with no clear D. V lost 2 bases and J 2 bases, leaving 5 bases between the germline ends. The CDR3 runs to 13 residues. Germline V gives CDR1 MNHEY, CDR2 SMNVEV (reference sequence). The DNA of the CDR3 is TGTGCCAGCAGTTTAGGGGTCACAGATACGCAGTATTTT. Encoded protein: CASSLGVTDTQYF.

This clone was seen just once. The rearrangement links TRBV3-1 (or the pseudogene TRBV3-2) to TRBJ1-2; D is possibly TRBD1 (5 bases). V lost 3 bases and J 7 bases, leaving 18 bases between the germline ends. Germline V gene data show CDR1 as LGHDT and CDR2 as YNNKEL (reference sequence). This CDR3 has 15 residues. The CDR3 here is CASSQDLGPPRGYTF. DNA for the CDR3: TGTGCCAGCAGCCAGGATCTGGGACCCCCCCGTGGCTACACCTTC.

The rearrangement joins TRBV20-1 to TRBJ1-6; tentatively, D is TRBD1 (5 bases). The CDR3 sequence is 14 residues long. V was cut by 3 bases and J by 9 bases, with 15 bases left in between. CDR1 and CDR2 (germline): DFQATT, SNEGSKA (reference sequence). The chain's CDR3 is CSASKDSGGSPLHF. DNA for the CDR3: TGCAGTGCTAGTAAAGACAGCGGGGGTTCACCCCTCCACTTT.

The chain combines TRBV6-5 with TRBJ2-3; D tentatively reads TRBD1 or TRBD2 (5 bases each). The V end lost 5 bases, the J end lost 0 bases, and 9 bases lay between the germline ends. Germline lookup yields CDR1 MNHEY and CDR2 SVGAGI. The CDR3 loop spans 14 amino acids. Here the CDR3 reads CASSRDGSTDTQYF. CDR3 nucleotide sequence: TGTGCCAGCAGTCGGGACGGCAGCACAGATACGCAGTATTTT.

This chain joins TRBV5-6 and TRBJ2-3; D remains unclear. CDR3 length equals 15 residues. From germline, CDR1 is SGHDT and CDR2 YYEEEE. V was pared by 3 bases and J by 4 bases, with 15 bases between. The CDR3 protein is CASSSSLLQADTQYF. For the CDR3, the DNA is TGTGCCAGCAGCTCCTCCCTTTTGCAAGCAGATACGCAGTATTTT.

This chain uses TRBV18 with TRBJ2-7; TRBD1 agrees at 7 bases. Germline loops: CDR1 KGHSH, CDR2 LQKENI. J gave up 3 bases and V 2 bases, and 4 bases lay outside the gene matches. CDR3 length: 14 amino acids. The CDR3 bases are TGTGCCAGCTCACCAAACCCAGGGGGCTACGAGCAGTACTTC. This sequence encodes CASSPNPGGYEQYF.

The V and J genes are TRBV7-9 and TRBJ1-6, with 9 bases lining up with TRBD1. Trimming at V came to 4 bases and at J to 7 bases, leaving 5 bases not matched to a gene. The CDR3 has 15 amino acids. Germline CDR1 SEHNR, CDR2 FQNEAQ (reference sequence). The CDR3 here is CASSSRDRVNSPLHF. CDR3 bases: TGTGCCAGCAGCTCAAGGGACAGGGTGAATTCACCCCTCCACTTT.

The table lists this clone with a count of one. In DNA, the CDR3 is TGCAGTGCCTCGAAGAACACTGAAGCTTTCTTT. Its translation: CSASKNTEAFF. This sequence joins TRBV20-1 and TRBJ1-1; D is unresolved. CDR1 is DFQATT, CDR2 SNEGSKA, per germline (reference sequence). Trimming pared 6 bases from V and 1 base from J, leaving 6 bases between. This CDR3 comprises 11 residues.

The V gene is TRBV28, the J gene TRBJ2-7; maybe TRBD2 (5 bases). Germline V gene sequence: CDR1 MDHEN, CDR2 SYDVKM. The CDR3 is 12 amino acids. With 3 bases removed from V and 7 bases from J, the gap between germline ends came to 10 bases. The CDR3 sequence is CASSLGSGEQYF. The CDR3 DNA reads as TGTGCCAGCAGTTTGGGTTCGGGAGAGCAGTACTTC.